These 4 T cell receptor beta chains originate from one sample sequenced in a study of blood T cell repertoires in COVID-19. The assay was immunoSEQ multiplex PCR, and TCRdb's table has in-frame clones only and misses some. This sample has under 450,000 clones, with roughly nine tenths found just once. The sequenced sample consisted of PBMCs or T cells enriched from blood (not recorded which). The receptors here all came from a woman aged 25 to 39 who had recovered from COVID-19.

With respect to this clone: The same CDR3 is also encoded by other DNA sequences in this sample. The chain has TRBV5-4 and TRBJ2-7; 9 bases map to TRBD1. Germline trimming cut 4 bases from V and 2 bases from J; bases unmatched to any gene: 4. The CDR3 covers 14 residues. The V gene's germline CDR1 is SGHNT and CDR2 YYREEE (reference sequence). The CDR3 sequence: CASSAGTGTYEQYF. The CDR3 DNA is TGTGCCAGCAGCGCCGGGACAGGGACCTACGAGCAGTACTTC.

The rearrangement uses TRBV25-1 and TRBJ1-3; 7 nucleotides line up with TRBD1. The germline V gene encodes CDR1 MGHDK and CDR2 SYGVNS. J gave up 4 bases and V 1 base, and 4 bases lay outside the gene matches. The CDR3 consists of 15 residues. The CDR3 DNA sequence: TGTGCCAGCAGTGAATCAGTGACAGGGGGAAACACCATATATTTT. This translates into CASSESVTGGNTIYF.

This rearrangement joins TRBV19 to TRBJ2-2, with D perhaps TRBD1 (5 bases). From germline, CDR1 is LNHDA and CDR2 SQIVND (reference sequence). With 2 bases removed from V and 0 bases from J, the gap between germline ends came to 22 bases. CDR3 length equals 20 residues. The CDR3 nucleotides read TGTGCCAGTAGTATACCAACGGTAGGGGTCGCCCCAGCGAACACCGGGGAGCTGTTTTTT. Translating it yields CASSIPTVGVAPANTGELFF.

The chain joins TRBV6-1 to TRBJ2-3; D may be TRBD1 (5 bases). Germline CDR1 is MNHNS and CDR2 is SASEGT. The CDR3 covers 13 residues. V was clipped by 2 bases and J by 7 bases, with 10 bases between them. In DNA, the CDR3 is TGTGCCAGCAGTGAATCGGACATTCATACGCAGTATTTT. Translated, it gives CASSESDIHTQYF.